The TCR beta chain under discussion was sequenced for a study of blood T cell repertoires in COVID-19. Study details: There were acute and convalescent COVID-19 samples, and they came from the United States, Italy and Spain.

Per the study methods: Reference gene primer amplification gave estimated nucleated cell counts. Sequenced by immunoSEQ multiplex PCR; TCRdb stores in-frame clones only, minus some. V and J calls and clone size are as listed in that table; D and trimming were resolved from the DNA. Of some 130,000 clones listed, approximately 74% are singletons. The source is a woman aged 65 to 85 with acute or convalescent COVID-19. Sequencing was performed on peripheral blood.

This CDR3 is CASIQRDLQAFF. The CDR3, as DNA: TGTGCCAGCATCCAGCGGGACCTACAAGCTTTCTTT. This chain joins TRBV2 and TRBJ1-1; maybe TRBD1 (5 bases). This CDR3 has 12 amino acids. The germline V gene encodes CDR1 SNHLY and CDR2 FYNNEI. Trimming shortened V by 7 bases and J by 9 bases, and 15 bases separated the two germline ends.